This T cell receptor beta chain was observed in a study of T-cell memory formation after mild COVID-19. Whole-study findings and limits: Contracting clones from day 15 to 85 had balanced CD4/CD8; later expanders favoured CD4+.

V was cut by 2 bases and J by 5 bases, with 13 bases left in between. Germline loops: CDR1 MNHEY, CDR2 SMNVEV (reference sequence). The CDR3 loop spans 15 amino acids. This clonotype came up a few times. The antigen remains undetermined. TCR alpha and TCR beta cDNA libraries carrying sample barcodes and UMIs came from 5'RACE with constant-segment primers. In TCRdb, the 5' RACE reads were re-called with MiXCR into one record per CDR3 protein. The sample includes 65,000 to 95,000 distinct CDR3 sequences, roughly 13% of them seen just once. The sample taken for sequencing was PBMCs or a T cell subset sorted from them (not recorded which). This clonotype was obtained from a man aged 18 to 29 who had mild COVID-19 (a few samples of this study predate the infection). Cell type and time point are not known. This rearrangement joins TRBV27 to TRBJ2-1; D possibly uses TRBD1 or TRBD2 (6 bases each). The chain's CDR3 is CASSLRGGTDNEQFF. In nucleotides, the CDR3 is TGTGCCAGCAGTTTACGAGGGGGGACCGACAATGAGCAGTTCTTC.